These T cell receptor beta chains were read from a single sample in a study of shared clonotypes between healthy human individuals. Clones were sequenced by immunoSEQ multiplex PCR, and TCRdb holds only the in-frame ones, with some missing. The sample records under 1,100,000 clones, 75% to 85% being singletons. Sequencing was done on a sample of memory CD4+ T cells from PBMCs. The receptor set was obtained from a man aged 18 to 29 in good health. Some clones in this sample may be carry-over from other donors' samples. Both conserved end residues are part of each CDR3. A D gene is named only where the DNA matches it firmly. For some rows the clone size is stated as once, few or many, or as a class when expanded; others skip it.

clone size	V gene	D gene	J gene	CDR3 DNA	CDR3 protein
.	TRBV4-3	TRBD2	TRBJ2-2	TGCGCCAGCAGCCAAGACGTAGAGTTGGGGACTAGCGGGAGGGTCGGGGAGCTGTTTTTT	CASSQDVELGTSGRVGELFF
.	TRBV7-2	TRBD2	TRBJ2-1	TGTGCCAGCAGCTTGGCTAGCGGGACCTACAATGAGCAGTTCTTC	CASSLASGTYNEQFF
once	TRBV15	TRBD2	TRBJ2-1	TGTGCCACCAGCGGACTAGCGCGATACAATGAGCAGTTCTTC	CATSGLARYNEQFF
.	TRBV19	.	TRBJ1-5	TGTGCCAGTAGATTGAGGATAAGAGGGAGACCCAATCAGCCCCAGCATTTT	CASRLRIRGRPNQPQHF
.	TRBV7-2	.	TRBJ1-3	TGTGCCAGCAGCTTAGCGGCGAGGGTTTCTGGAAACACCATATATTTT	CASSLAARVSGNTIYF
.	TRBV28	.	TRBJ2-5	TGTGCCAGCAAGAAGTCGGGGGCCCAGGGCCAAGAGACCCAGTACTTC	CASKKSGAQGQETQYF
.	TRBV7-9	TRBD1	TRBJ1-5	TGTGCCAGCAGCTTAGGACAGGGTGACGGTCAGCCCCAGCATTTT	CASSLGQGDGQPQHF
.	TRBV28	.	TRBJ1-2	TGTGCCAGCCGGGCGGCAGACCCACTCTATGGCTACACCTTC	CASRAADPLYGYTF
.	TRBV10-3	.	TRBJ1-4	TGTGCCTCTCGATCGGGGACAACTAATGAAAAACTGTTTTTT	CASRSGTTNEKLFF
.	TRBV6-6	TRBD2	TRBJ2-2	TGTGCCAGCAGCATGGGACTAGCTGGCACCGGGGAGCTGTTTTTT	CASSMGLAGTGELFF
many	TRBV6-5	TRBD1	TRBJ2-7	TGTGCCAGCAGCTCGGGATGGGACAGTTCCTACGAGCAGTACTTC	CASSSGWDSSYEQYF
.	TRBV5-4	TRBD2	TRBJ2-7	TGTGCCAGCAGCTACCCCCGGGGCGGGGGGGACTACGAGCAGTACTTC	CASSYPRGGGDYEQYF
.	TRBV5-6	.	TRBJ1-2	TGTGCCAGCAGCTTGACAGGGCTCGGCTACACCTTC	CASSLTGLGYTF
.	TRBV6-1	.	TRBJ1-1	TGTGCCAGCAGTGAAGAGACGTTCACTGAAGCTTTCTTT	CASSEETFTEAFF
.	TRBV2	.	TRBJ2-2	TGTGCCAGCAGTGCAGATACAGGGCCCACCGGGGAGCTGTTTTTT	CASSADTGPTGELFF
.	TRBV2	.	TRBJ1-1	TGTGCCAGCAGTGTCTACGAGGGGATGACGGCTGAAGCTTTCTTT	CASSVYEGMTAEAFF
.	TRBV28	.	TRBJ1-2	TGTGCCAGTAATGGCAGGGACTATGGCTACACCTTC	CASNGRDYGYTF
.	TRBV29-1	TRBD1	TRBJ1-1	TGCAGCGTGGACCGGGACAGGGGTGGTGAAGCTTTCTTT	CSVDRDRGGEAFF
.	TRBV6-5	TRBD1	TRBJ2-3	TGTGCCAGCAGTCGACAGGGCCCAGATACGCAGTATTTT	CASSRQGPDTQYF
once	TRBV6-5	TRBD2	TRBJ2-7	TGTGCCAGCAGTTTAAGAGCTAGCGGCCTGGGGGAGCAGTACTTC	CASSLRASGLGEQYF
few	TRBV7-9	.	TRBJ2-5	TGTGCCAGCAGCTTCGGGGGGCGAGGGCTGACCCAGTACTTC	CASSFGGRGLTQYF
.	TRBV2	.	TRBJ1-2	TGTGCCAGCACTCCCCCCAGGGGCGCCCCCTCTAACTATGGCTACACCTTC	CASTPPRGAPSNYGYTF
.	TRBV10-3	TRBD1	TRBJ2-5	TGTGCCATCGTAGGGGGCGCGGAGACCCAGTACTTC	CAIVGGAETQYF
.	TRBV20-1	.	TRBJ1-5	TGCAGTGCTAGGACAGCACAGCCCCAGCATTTT	CSARTAQPQHF
.	TRBV5-1	TRBD2	TRBJ2-1	TGCGCCAGCAGAGGGGCTAGCGGGACCCCCTACAATGAGCAGTTCTTC	CASRGASGTPYNEQFF
once	TRBV23-1	.	TRBJ2-7	TGCGCCAGCGGCGGCACTTCACGGGACAACTCCTACGAGCAGTACTTC	CASGGTSRDNSYEQYF
.	TRBV15	TRBD2	TRBJ2-3	TGTGCCACCAGCAGAGTCGAGGGACTAGCGGGAGGCACAGATACGCAGTATTTT	CATSRVEGLAGGTDTQYF
.	TRBV5-4	.	TRBJ1-5	TGTGCCAGCAGCTTCCAGGGCTTAGGAGGAGGCAATCAGCCCCAGCATTTT	CASSFQGLGGGNQPQHF
many	TRBV19	TRBD1	TRBJ2-6	TGTGCCAGTAGACACAGGGGCTCTGGGGCCAACGTCCTGACTTTC	CASRHRGSGANVLTF
many	TRBV2	.	TRBJ1-5	TGTGCCAGCAGTGGGGGCAGGGGATTTGGTCAGCCCCAGCATTTT	CASSGGRGFGQPQHF
.	TRBV20-1	TRBD2	TRBJ2-1	TGCAGTGTTCTGCGGGGGGATGAGCAGTTCTTC	CSVLRGDEQFF
few	TRBV2	TRBD1	TRBJ1-1	TGTGCCAGCAGGGTGACAGGGTCGGGCACTGAAGCTTTCTTT	CASRVTGSGTEAFF
.	TRBV4-2	TRBD1	TRBJ1-2	TGTGCCAGCAGTTTGGGGGCCCACAGGGGTGTCGATGGCTACACCTTC	CASSLGAHRGVDGYTF
.	TRBV2	.	TRBJ1-3	TGTGCCAGCAGTGGAGGTAGAATGACTGGAAACACCATATATTTT	CASSGGRMTGNTIYF
.	TRBV6-5	TRBD1	TRBJ2-7	TGTGCCAGCAGAAGGACAGGCAGCTACGAGCAGTACTTC	CASRRTGSYEQYF
.	TRBV5-1	TRBD2	TRBJ2-3	TGCGCCAGCAGCTCCGAGACTAGCGGGCTGGGTAAGAATACGCAGTATTTT	CASSSETSGLGKNTQYF
.	TRBV28	.	TRBJ2-1	TGTGCCAGCAGTTTTGGTGGGACGCAGTACAATGAGCAGTTCTTC	CASSFGGTQYNEQFF
.	TRBV5-1	TRBD1	TRBJ1-3	TGCGCCAGCAGCTTGGGGGCCAGGGGGCCTGGAAACACCATATATTTT	CASSLGARGPGNTIYF
.	TRBV7-6	.	TRBJ2-7	TGTGCCAGCAGCTTAGGGCGGGCGGGCGTCAGCGAGCAGTACTTC	CASSLGRAGVSEQYF
.	TRBV2	.	TRBJ1-2	TGTGCCAGCAGTGAATATGGGGGTGGGAATGGCTACACCTTC	CASSEYGGGNGYTF
.	TRBV18	TRBD1	TRBJ1-3	TGTGCCAGCTCACCCCAGGGACAGGGAAATGGAAACACCATATATTTT	CASSPQGQGNGNTIYF
.	TRBV7-2	.	TRBJ2-3	TGTGCCGTTAAGTCCGGGCGGACGAGCACAGATACGCAGTATTTT	CAVKSGRTSTDTQYF
.	TRBV4-2	.	TRBJ2-2	TGTGCCAGCAGCCAAGAGGGAGCGAACACCGGGGAGCTGTTTTTT	CASSQEGANTGELFF